This TCR beta chain was sequenced for a study of cytomegalovirus exposure and HLA in healthy donors. Of note for this clone: Antigen: not known.

The primer mix had 60 Vbeta and 13 Jbeta primers. This table comes from immunoSEQ multiplex PCR, and its TCRdb copy is limited to in-frame clones, with some not included. This sample has tens of thousands of clones, with around half found just once. Study-wide points: HLA alleles showed associations with around 15,000 TCR beta sequences in a later analysis, at a 0.05 false discovery rate. Some highly shared sequence variants likely arose as a pipeline artifact.

Deletions cut 7 bases from V and 7 bases from J, with 8 bases between. The CDR3 spans 12 residues. Germline CDR1 SNHLY, CDR2 FYNNEI. The chain employs TRBV2 and TRBJ1-6; weak D call: TRBD1 (5 bases). The receptor comes from a woman between 40 and 55 years old in good health and CMV-seropositive. Sequencing used PBMCs. The CDR3 DNA sequence: TGTGCCAGCAATAACAGGAATTCACCCCTCCACTTT. Protein product: CASNNRNSPLHF.